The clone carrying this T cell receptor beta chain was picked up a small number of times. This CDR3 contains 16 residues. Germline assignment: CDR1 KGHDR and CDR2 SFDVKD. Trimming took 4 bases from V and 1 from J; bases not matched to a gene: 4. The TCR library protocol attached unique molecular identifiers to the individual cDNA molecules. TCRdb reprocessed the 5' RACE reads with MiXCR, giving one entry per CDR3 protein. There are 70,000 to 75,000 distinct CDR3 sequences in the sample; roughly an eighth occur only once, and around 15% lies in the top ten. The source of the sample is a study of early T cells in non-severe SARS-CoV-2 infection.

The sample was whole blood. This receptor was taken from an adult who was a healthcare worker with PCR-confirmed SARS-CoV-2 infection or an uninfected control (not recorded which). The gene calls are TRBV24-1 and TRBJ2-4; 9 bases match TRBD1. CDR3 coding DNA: TGTGCCACCAGTGACACAGGGGGCTGGGCCAAAAACATTCAGTACTTC. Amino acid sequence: CATSDTGGWAKNIQYF.